This T cell receptor beta chain was found in a study of T cells in Graves' hyperthyroidism and ophthalmopathy. Findings of the study overall: Most thyroid clonotypes expanded above 0.001 were also detected in blood.

This CDR3 is 14 amino acids long. Trimming stripped 5 bases from V and 4 bases from J, with 12 bases between. RNA transcripts provided the source from which TCR beta CDR3 regions were amplified. HTBI primers were the set used in a first-round RT-PCR of the TCR CDR3. TCRdb fed the multiplex PCR reads into MiXCR, producing one record per CDR3 protein. The sample lists about 700,000 distinct CDR3 sequences; 45% were seen once. In its sample, this clonotype was seen a few times. Antigen specificity is unknown. The TCR was taken from an adult man with Graves' disease, either hyperthyroidism or ophthalmopathy (not recorded which). The sample taken for sequencing was peripheral blood or thyroid tissue (not recorded which). This chain uses TRBV12-3 or TRBV12-4 with TRBJ1-3; a possible D gene is TRBD1 (5 bases). Here the CDR3 reads CASSHTGHGNTIYF. The CDR3 DNA sequence: TGTGCCAGCAGTCATACCGGACACGGAAACACCATATATTTT.